The 7 T cell receptor beta chains below come from one sample, sequenced in a study of CD8 T cells in ankylosing spondylitis. Study results and caveats: Ankylosing spondylitis blood seemed to carry a telltale TCR beta motif made of several highly homologous variants.

TCRdb independently ran MiXCR on the 5' RACE reads; one entry per CDR3 protein. The sample has 750,000 to 850,000 distinct CDR3 sequences; approximately 12% are singletons. These receptors are not linked to any known antigen. The specimen was blood, either unsorted or a sorted T cell fraction (not recorded which). Receptors originate from a male donor with ankylosing spondylitis.

The chain uses TRBV18 and TRBJ2-6, with D perhaps TRBD2 (5 bases). This CDR3 has 13 amino acids. V dropped 6 bases and J dropped 7 bases, with 10 bases sitting between them. Germline CDR1 and CDR2: KGHSH and LQKENI. For the CDR3, the DNA is TGTGCCAGCTCGAGGGTCGCAGCCAACGTCCTGACTTTC. The encoded protein is CASSRVAANVLTF.

This clonotype was seen more than once but under ten times. The chain combines TRBV6-1 with TRBJ2-3; 14 bases match TRBD2. The CDR3 consists of 16 residues. V lost 5 bases to trimming and J lost 5 bases; unmatched junction nucleotides: 6. Germline lookup yields CDR1 MNHNS and CDR2 SASEGT. The chain's CDR3 is CASSPGLAGGEDTQYF. The CDR3 DNA sequence: TGTGCCAGCAGTCCAGGACTAGCGGGAGGTGAAGATACGCAGTATTTT.

This chain links TRBV3-1 with TRBJ2-7; perhaps TRBD1 as D (6 bases). The germline CDR1 and CDR2 sequences are LGHDT and YNNKEL (reference sequence). CDR3 size: 16 residues. V was cut by 0 bases and J by 2 bases, with 14 bases left in between. The CDR3 here is CASSQDLARGTYEQYF. The DNA for the CDR3 is TGTGCCAGCAGCCAAGATCTTGCCAGGGGCACCTACGAGCAGTACTTC.

The chain links TRBV28 to TRBJ1-1; 8 bases are a match to TRBD1. V gave up 5 bases and J gave up 5 bases; unmatched junction bases: 7. The CDR3 spans 14 residues. The germline V gene encodes CDR1 MDHEN and CDR2 SYDVKM. CDR3 in DNA: TGTGCCAGCAGTGGACAGGGCATGGGGACTGAAGCTTTCTTT. Protein product: CASSGQGMGTEAFF.

This clonotype was picked up many times. This chain links TRBV20-1 with TRBJ2-7; 7 nucleotides agree with TRBD1. The CDR3 is made up of 12 amino acids. J gave up 1 base and V 4 bases, and 1 base lay outside the gene matches. The germline V gene has CDR1 DFQATT and CDR2 SNEGSKA (reference sequence). CDR3 sequence: CSATDRSYEQYF. The CDR3 bases are TGCAGTGCTACGGACAGGTCCTACGAGCAGTACTTC.

This clonotype was picked up many times. The rearrangement links TRBV20-1 to TRBJ1-4; D ambiguous. From germline, CDR1 is DFQATT and CDR2 SNEGSKA (reference sequence). V was trimmed by 3 bases and J by 8 bases, leaving 13 bases between them. The CDR3 is made up of 13 amino acids. CDR3 loop: CSARAVGSEKLFF. DNA for the CDR3: TGCAGTGCTAGGGCCGTAGGGAGCGAAAAACTGTTTTTT.

This rearrangement joins TRBV27 to TRBJ1-4; D ambiguous. CDR3 size: 14 residues. The V gene's germline CDR1 is MNHEY and CDR2 SMNVEV (reference sequence). V was trimmed by 4 bases and J by 10 bases, leaving 16 bases between them. The CDR3 DNA sequence: TGTGCCAGCAGTTCACACACCAGAACGGGAAAACTGTTTTTT. Translation: CASSSHTRTGKLFF.